The clone carrying this T cell receptor beta chain was seen only once. V shed 7 bases and J 7 bases; nucleotides not matched to a gene: 9. In germline, CDR1 is MDHEN, CDR2 SYDVKM. The CDR3 covers 15 residues. This sample is part of a study of blood T cell repertoires in COVID-19. Study details: Sites in the United States, Italy and Spain provided acute and convalescent COVID-19 samples. The analysed material was cDNA or gDNA that came from T cells, B-cell-depleted T cells, or PBMCs.

Profiled with immunoSEQ multiplex PCR; TCRdb holds only in-frame clones, not every one. This sample has some 54,000 clones, with around four fifths found just once. The V call is TRBV28, the J call TRBJ1-6; TRBD1 aligns across 8 bases. Sequencing was carried out using peripheral blood. This sequence originates from a woman aged 55-69 years with acute or convalescent COVID-19. The CDR3, as DNA: TGTGCCAGCAAGATACCGACAGGGGTAAATTCACCCCTCCACTTT. Residues: CASKIPTGVNSPLHF.